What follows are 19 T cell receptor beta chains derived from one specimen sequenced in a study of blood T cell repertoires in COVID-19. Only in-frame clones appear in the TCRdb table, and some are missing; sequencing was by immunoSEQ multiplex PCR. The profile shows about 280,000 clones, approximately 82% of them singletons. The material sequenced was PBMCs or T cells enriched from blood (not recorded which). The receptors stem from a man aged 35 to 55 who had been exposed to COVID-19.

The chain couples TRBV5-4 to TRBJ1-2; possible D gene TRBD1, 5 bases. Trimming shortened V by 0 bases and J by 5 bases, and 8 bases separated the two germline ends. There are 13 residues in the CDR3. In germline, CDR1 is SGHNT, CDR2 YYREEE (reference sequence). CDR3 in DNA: TGTGCCAGCAGCTTGGAGTCAGGGTATGGCTACACCTTC. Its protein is CASSLESGYGYTF.

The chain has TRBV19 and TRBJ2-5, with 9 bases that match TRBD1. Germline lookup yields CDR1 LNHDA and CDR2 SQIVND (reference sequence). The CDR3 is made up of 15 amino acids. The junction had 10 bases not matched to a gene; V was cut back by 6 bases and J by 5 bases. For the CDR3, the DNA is TGTGCCAGTAGACGAGACAGGGGGGGGATCGAGACCCAGTACTTC. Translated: CASRRDRGGIETQYF.

CDR3 sequence reads: CASSPRLAADYGYTF. CDR3 DNA sequence: TGTGCCAGCTCACCACGACTCGCGGCTGACTATGGCTACACCTTC. V is TRBV18 and J is TRBJ1-2; D not certain. In germline, CDR1 is KGHSH, CDR2 LQKENI. The CDR3 spans 15 residues. V was shortened by 1 base and J by 3 bases, with 12 bases between the two germline ends.

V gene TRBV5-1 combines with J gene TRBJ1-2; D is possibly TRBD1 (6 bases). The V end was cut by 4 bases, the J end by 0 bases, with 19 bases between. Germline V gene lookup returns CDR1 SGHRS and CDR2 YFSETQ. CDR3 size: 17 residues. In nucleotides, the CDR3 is TGCGCCAGCAGCAAGGACAGTCGCCTCCTTACTAACTATGGCTACACCTTC. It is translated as CASSKDSRLLTNYGYTF.

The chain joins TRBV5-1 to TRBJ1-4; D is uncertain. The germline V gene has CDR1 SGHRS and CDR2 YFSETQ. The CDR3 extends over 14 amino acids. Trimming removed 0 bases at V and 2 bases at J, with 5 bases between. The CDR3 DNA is TGCGCCAGCAGCTTGGCTCAGACTAATGAAAAACTGTTTTTT. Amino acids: CASSLAQTNEKLFF.

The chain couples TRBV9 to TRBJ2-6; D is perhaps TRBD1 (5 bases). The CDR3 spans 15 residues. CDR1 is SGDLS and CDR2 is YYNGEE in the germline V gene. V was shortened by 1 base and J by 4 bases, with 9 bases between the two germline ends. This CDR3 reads CASSVSGSGANVLTF. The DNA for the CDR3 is TGTGCCAGCAGCGTATCAGGGTCGGGGGCCAACGTCCTGACTTTC. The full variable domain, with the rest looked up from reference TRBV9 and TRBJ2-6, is DSGVTQTPKHLITATGQRVTLRCSPRSGDLSVYWYQQSLDQGLQFLIQYYNGEERAKGNILERFSAQQFPDLHSELNLSSLELGDSALYFCASSVSGSGANVLTFGAGSRLTVL.

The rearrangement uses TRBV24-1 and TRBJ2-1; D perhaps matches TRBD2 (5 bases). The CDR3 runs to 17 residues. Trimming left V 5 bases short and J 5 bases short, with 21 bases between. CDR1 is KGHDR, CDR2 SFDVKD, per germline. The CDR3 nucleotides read TGTGCCACCAGTGCCCCCGCCGGGGTTGGACGAGACAATGAGCAGTTCTTC. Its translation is CATSAPAGVGRDNEQFF.

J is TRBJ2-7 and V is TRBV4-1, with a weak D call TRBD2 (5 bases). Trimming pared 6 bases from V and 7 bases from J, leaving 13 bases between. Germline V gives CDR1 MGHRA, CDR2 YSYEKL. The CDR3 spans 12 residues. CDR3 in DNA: TGCGCCAGCAGGAAAGGCTCGGGAGAGCAGTACTTC. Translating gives CASRKGSGEQYF.

CDR3 nucleotide sequence: TGTGCCAGCAGTTACACCAGGGCCCACGAGCAGTACTTC. It specifies CASSYTRAHEQYF. J is TRBJ2-7 and V is TRBV6-5; possibly TRBD1 for D (5 bases). The germline V and J ends were trimmed by 2 bases and 5 bases, with 10 bases remaining between them. CDR1 and CDR2 (germline): MNHEY, SVGAGI. The CDR3 totals 13 residues.

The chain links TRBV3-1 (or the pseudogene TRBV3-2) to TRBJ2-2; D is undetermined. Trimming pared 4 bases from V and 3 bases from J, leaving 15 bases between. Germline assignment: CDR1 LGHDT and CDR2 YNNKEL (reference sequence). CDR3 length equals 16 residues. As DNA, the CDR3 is TGTGCCAGCAGCCTATCGACGATGGGCGACACCGGGGAGCTGTTTTTT. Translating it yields CASSLSTMGDTGELFF.

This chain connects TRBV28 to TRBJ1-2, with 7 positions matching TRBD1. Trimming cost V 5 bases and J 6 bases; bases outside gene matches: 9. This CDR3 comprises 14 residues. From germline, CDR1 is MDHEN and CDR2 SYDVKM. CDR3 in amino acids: CASSLGRGQHGYTF. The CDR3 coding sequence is TGTGCCAGCAGTCTGGGACGGGGACAGCATGGCTACACCTTC.

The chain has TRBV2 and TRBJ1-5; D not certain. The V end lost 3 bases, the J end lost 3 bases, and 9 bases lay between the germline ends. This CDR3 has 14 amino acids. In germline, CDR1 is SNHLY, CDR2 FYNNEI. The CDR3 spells CASSEARNNQPQHF. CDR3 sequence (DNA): TGTGCCAGCAGTGAGGCCCGAAACAATCAGCCCCAGCATTTT.

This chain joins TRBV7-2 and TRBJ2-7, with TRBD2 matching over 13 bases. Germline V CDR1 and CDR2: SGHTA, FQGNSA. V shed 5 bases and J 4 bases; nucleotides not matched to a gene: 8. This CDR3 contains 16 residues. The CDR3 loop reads CASSLGTSGKWYEQYF. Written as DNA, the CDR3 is TGTGCCAGCAGCCTCGGGACTAGCGGGAAGTGGTACGAGCAGTACTTC.

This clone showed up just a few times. The CDR3 DNA is TGTGCCAGCAGCTTAGAGGGAGGGCTAAACACCGGGGAGCTGTTTTTT. Protein sequence: CASSLEGGLNTGELFF. The chain joins TRBV11-2 to TRBJ2-2; 7 bases are a match to TRBD2. There are 16 residues in the CDR3. V was pared by 0 bases and J by 2 bases, with 3 bases of the junction left unmatched. The V gene's germline CDR1 is SGHAT and CDR2 FQNNGV.

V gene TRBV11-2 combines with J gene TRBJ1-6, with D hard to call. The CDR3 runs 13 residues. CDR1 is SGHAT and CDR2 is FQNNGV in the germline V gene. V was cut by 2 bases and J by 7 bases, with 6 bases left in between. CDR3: CASSLLLNSPLHF. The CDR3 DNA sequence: TGTGCCAGCAGCTTACTCCTCAATTCACCCCTCCACTTT.

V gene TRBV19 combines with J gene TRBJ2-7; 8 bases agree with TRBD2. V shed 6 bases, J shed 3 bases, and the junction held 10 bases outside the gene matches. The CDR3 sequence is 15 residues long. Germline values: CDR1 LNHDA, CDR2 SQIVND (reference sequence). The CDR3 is CASSPESGSFYEQYF. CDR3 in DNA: TGTGCCAGTAGCCCCGAGAGCGGGAGTTTCTACGAGCAGTACTTC.

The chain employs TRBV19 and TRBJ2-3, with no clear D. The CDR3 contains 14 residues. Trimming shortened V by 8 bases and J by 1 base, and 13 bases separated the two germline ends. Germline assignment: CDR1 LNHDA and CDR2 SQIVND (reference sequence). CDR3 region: CASCVSRGTDTQYF. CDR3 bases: TGTGCCAGTTGTGTTTCGAGAGGCACAGATACGCAGTATTTT.

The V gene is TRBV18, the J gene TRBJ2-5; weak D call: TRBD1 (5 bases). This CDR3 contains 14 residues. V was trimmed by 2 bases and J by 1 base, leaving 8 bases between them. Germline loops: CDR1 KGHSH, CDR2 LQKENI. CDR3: CASSPRGSQETQYF. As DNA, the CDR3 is TGTGCCAGCTCACCAAGGGGCTCCCAAGAGACCCAGTACTTC. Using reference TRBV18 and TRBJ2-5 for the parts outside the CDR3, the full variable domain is NAGVMQNPRHLVRRRGQEARLRCSPMKGHSHVYWYRQLPEEGLKFMVYLQKENIIDESGMPKERFSAEFPKEGPSILRIQQVVRGDSAAYFCASSPRGSQETQYFGPGTRLLVL.

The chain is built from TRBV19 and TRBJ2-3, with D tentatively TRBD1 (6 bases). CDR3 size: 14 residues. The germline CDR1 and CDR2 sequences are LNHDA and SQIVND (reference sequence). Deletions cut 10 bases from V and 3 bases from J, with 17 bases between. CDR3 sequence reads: CAISPGGVTDTQYF. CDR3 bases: TGTGCCATCTCGCCTGGGGGCGTAACAGATACGCAGTATTTT.